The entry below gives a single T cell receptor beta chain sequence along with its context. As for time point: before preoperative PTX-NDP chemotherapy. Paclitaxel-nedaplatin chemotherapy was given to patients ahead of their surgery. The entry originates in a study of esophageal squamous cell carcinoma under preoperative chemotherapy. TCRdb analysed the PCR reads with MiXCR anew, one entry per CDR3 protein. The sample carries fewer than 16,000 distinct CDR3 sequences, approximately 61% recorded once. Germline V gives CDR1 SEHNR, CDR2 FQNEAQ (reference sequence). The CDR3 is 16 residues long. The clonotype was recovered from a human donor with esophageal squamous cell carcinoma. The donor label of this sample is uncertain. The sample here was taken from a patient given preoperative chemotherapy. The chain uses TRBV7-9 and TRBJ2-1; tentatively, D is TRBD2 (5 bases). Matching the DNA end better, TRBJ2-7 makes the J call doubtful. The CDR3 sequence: CASSSKRSDSYNEQYF. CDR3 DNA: TGTGCCAGCAGCTCCAAGCGGTCGGACTCCTACAATGAGCAGTACTTC.